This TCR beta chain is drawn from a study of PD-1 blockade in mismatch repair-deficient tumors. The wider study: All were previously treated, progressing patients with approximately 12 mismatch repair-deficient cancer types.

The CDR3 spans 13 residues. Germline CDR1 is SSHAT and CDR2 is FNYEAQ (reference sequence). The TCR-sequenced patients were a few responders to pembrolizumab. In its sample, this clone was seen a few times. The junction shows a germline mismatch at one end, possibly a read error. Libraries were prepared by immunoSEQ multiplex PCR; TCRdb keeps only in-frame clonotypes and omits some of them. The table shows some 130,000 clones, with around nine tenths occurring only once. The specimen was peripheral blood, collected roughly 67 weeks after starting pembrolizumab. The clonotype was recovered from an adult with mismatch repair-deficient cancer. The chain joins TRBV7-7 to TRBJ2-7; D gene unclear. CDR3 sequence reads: CASSLALGYEQYF. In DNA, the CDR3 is TGTGCTAGCAGCTTAGCTCTCGGTTACGAGCAGTACTTC. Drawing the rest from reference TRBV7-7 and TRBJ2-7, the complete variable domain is GAGVSQSPRYKVTKRGQDVTLRCDPISSHATLYWYQQALGQGPEFLTYFNYEAQPDKSGLPSDRFSAERPEGSISTLTIQRTEQRDSAMYRCASSLALGYEQYFGPGTRLTVT.